This T cell receptor beta chain originates from a study of blood T cell repertoires in COVID-19. At the level of the study: COVID-19 samples, acute and convalescent, were from the United States, Italy and Spain. Nucleic acid was either cDNA or gDNA, and it came from T cells, B-cell-depleted T cells, or PBMCs.

V gave up 0 bases and J gave up 5 bases, with 14 bases separating them. This CDR3 is 15 amino acids long. CDR1 and CDR2 (germline): SGHDT, YYEEEE. Per the original methods: Amplification of reference gene primers was used by the study to estimate nucleated cell counts. Assay used: immunoSEQ multiplex PCR; TCRdb lists only in-frame clones, some missing. That table is the source of V, J and clone size, and D and trimming were worked out from the DNA. The data show over 85,000 clones, with approximately 86% seen just once and about 7.2% held by the top ten. The receptor was derived from a man aged 55 to 70 with acute or convalescent COVID-19. The chain links TRBV5-6 to TRBJ1-2, with a tentative D call TRBD1 (6 bases). Sequenced input: peripheral blood. This CDR3 reads CASSLGWQGLYGYTF. The CDR3 nucleotides read TGTGCCAGCAGCTTGGGATGGCAGGGGCTATATGGCTACACCTTC.